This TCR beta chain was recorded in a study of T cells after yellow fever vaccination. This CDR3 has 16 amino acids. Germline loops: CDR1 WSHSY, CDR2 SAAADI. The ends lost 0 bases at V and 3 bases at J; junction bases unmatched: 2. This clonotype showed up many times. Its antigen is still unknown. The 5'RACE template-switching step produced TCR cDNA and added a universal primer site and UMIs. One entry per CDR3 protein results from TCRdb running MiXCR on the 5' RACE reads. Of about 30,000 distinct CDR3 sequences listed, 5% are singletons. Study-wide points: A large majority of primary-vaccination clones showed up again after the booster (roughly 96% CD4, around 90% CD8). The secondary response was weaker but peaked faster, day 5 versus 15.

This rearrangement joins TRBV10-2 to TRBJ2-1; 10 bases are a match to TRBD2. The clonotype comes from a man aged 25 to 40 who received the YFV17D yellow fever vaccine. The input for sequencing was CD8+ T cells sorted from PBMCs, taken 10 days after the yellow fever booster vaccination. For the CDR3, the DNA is TGCGCCAGCAGTGAGTCGAGGACTAGCGGCTACAATGAGCAGTTCTTC. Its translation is CASSESRTSGYNEQFF.